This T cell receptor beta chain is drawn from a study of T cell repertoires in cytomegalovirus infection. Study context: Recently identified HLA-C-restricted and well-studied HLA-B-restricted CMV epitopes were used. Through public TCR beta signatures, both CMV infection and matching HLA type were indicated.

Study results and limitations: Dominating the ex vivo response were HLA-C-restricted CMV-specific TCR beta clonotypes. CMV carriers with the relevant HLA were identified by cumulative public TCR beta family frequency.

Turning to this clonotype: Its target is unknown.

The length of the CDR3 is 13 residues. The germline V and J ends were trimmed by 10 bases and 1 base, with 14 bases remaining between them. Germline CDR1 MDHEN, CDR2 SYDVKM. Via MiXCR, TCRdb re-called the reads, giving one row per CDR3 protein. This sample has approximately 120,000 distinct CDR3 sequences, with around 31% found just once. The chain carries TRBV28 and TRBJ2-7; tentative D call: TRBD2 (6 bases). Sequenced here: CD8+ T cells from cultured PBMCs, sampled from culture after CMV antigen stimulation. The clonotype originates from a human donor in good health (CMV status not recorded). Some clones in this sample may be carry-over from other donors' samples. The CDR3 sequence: CATEEGRSYEQYF. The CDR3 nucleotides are TGTGCCACCGAGGAGGGAAGGTCCTACGAGCAGTACTTC.